This T cell receptor (beta chain) stems from a study of monozygotic twins with cystic fibrosis. Clones were read by immunoSEQ multiplex PCR, and TCRdb kept only the in-frame ones, dropping some. The top ten clones hold approximately 1.1% of a sample with 14,000 to 15,000 clones, roughly 84% of them seen once. The CDR3 has 13 residues. The germline V gene encodes CDR1 SGHNT and CDR2 YYREEE (reference sequence). Trimming left V 0 bases short and J 7 bases short, with 10 bases between. This receptor was identified in a boy aged 5-17 years with cystic fibrosis. Specimen: blood. The V gene is TRBV5-4, the J gene TRBJ1-2; D not resolved. The CDR3: CASSLAGEGGYTF. The CDR3 DNA reads as TGTGCCAGCAGCTTGGCGGGTGAGGGTGGCTACACCTTC.